These 17 T cell receptor beta chains were all obtained from the same sample, sequenced in a study of blood T cells in healthy people across ages. Sample-barcoded 5' priming and a J-beta primer mix drove a second PCR of roughly 7 to 11 cycles. TCRdb independently ran MiXCR on the 5' RACE reads; one entry per CDR3 protein. The table shows approximately 350,000 distinct CDR3 sequences, with 45% to 65% occurring only once. Sequenced material: blood. These receptors all come from a man in his 60s in good health.

On this clonotype itself: A much larger clone sits a single nucleotide away, making a read error possible. The V call is TRBV6-2 or TRBV6-3, the J call TRBJ2-7; D might be TRBD1 (7 bases). This CDR3 region has 13 residues. The V gene lost 8 bases and the J gene lost 4 bases, with 15 bases spanning the gap. Germline V lookup: CDR1 MNHEY, CDR2 SVGEGT. The CDR3 coding sequence is TGTGCCAGCGGTGACGCAGGGGGGTACGAGCAGTACTTC. This codes for CASGDAGGYEQYF.

A remark on this clonotype: Being one base from a much bigger clone, this may be a read error. The rearrangement joins TRBV7-2 to TRBJ2-7; 8 bases are a match to TRBD2. Losses at the gene ends were 1 base for V and 7 bases for J; bases not matched to a gene: 12. This CDR3 is built from 16 residues. Germline V gives CDR1 SGHTA, CDR2 FQGNSA. CDR3 protein: CASSLVGLAGYNEQYF. Written as DNA, the CDR3 is TGTGCCAGCAGCTTAGTAGGTCTAGCGGGTTACAATGAGCAGTACTTC.

V usage is TRBV14 and J usage is TRBJ1-1, with D unclear. Germline V lookup: CDR1 SGHDN, CDR2 FVKESK. Between the trimmed V and J ends, which lost 2 bases and 2 bases, there was a span of 12 bases. This CDR3 comprises 15 residues. The CDR3 nucleotides are TGTGCCAGCAGCCAACTGACCGTTCTAAACACTGAAGCTTTCTTT. This codes for CASSQLTVLNTEAFF.

The V gene is TRBV29-1, the J gene TRBJ2-7; 12 bases agree with TRBD2. Germline CDR1 is SQVTM and CDR2 is ANQGSEA. This CDR3 has 13 amino acids. The V and J ends lost 4 bases and 7 bases, in that order; junction bases with no gene match: 5. The CDR3 DNA follows: TGCAGCGTTGTCCTAGCGGGAGGGAAGGAGCAGTACTTC. This codes for CSVVLAGGKEQYF.

This clonotype was counted between two and nine times. The chain carries TRBV20-1 and TRBJ2-3; no clear D gene. Trimming took off 3 bases at V and 2 bases at J, with 15 bases between the two ends. The CDR3 loop spans 15 amino acids. Looked up from germline, CDR1 is DFQATT and CDR2 is SNEGSKA (reference sequence). Here the CDR3 reads CSASVAAGVTDTQYF. CDR3 sequence (DNA): TGCAGTGCTAGTGTAGCAGCTGGGGTCACAGATACGCAGTATTTT.

This clonotype has more than one count but fewer than ten. The rearrangement uses TRBV4-3 and TRBJ2-7; D is perhaps TRBD1 or TRBD2 (6 bases each). V dropped 0 bases and J dropped 5 bases, with 8 bases sitting between them. The CDR3 runs to 13 residues. From germline, CDR1 is LGHNA and CDR2 YSLEER. The CDR3 bases are TGCGCCAGCAGCCAAGATGGGGGGCACGAGCAGTACTTC. It codes for CASSQDGGHEQYF.

This clonotype was picked up many times. The chain links TRBV7-8 to TRBJ1-5, with 7 bases fitting TRBD1. The CDR3 sequence is 15 residues long. Germline CDR1 reads SGHVS; CDR2 reads FQNEAQ. Unmatched junction bases numbered 1, after V lost 0 bases and J lost 2 bases. In DNA form, the CDR3 reads TGTGCCAGCAGCTTAGCCGGGACAGGCAATCAGCCCCAGCATTTT. It encodes CASSLAGTGNQPQHF.

The gene calls are TRBV6-5 and TRBJ2-1; D perhaps matches TRBD2 (5 bases). CDR3 length equals 14 residues. The germline gives CDR1 MNHEY, CDR2 SVGAGI. V was shortened by 2 bases and J by 7 bases, with 12 bases between the two germline ends. CDR3 sequence (DNA): TGTGCCAGCAGTTACGCGGGCCCAGCTAATGAGCAGTTCTTC. Amino acids: CASSYAGPANEQFF.

With respect to this clonotype: A much more abundant neighbour one base away suggests this may be a read error. This chain uses TRBV5-1 with TRBJ2-5, with unresolved D. V was pared by 1 base and J by 11 bases, with 27 bases between. Germline V gene lookup returns CDR1 SGHRS and CDR2 YFSETQ. The CDR3 runs 17 residues. The CDR3 region has the DNA TGCGCCAGCAGCTTGTCCCCCGGGCAGGCCGTCGGCAATGAGCAGTACTTC. Protein product: CASSLSPGQAVGNEQYF. Filled out from reference TRBV5-1 and TRBJ2-5, the complete variable domain reads KAGVTQTPRYLIKTRGQQVTLSCSPISGHRSVSWYQQTPGQGLQFLFEYFSETQRNKGNFPGRFSGRQFSNSRSEMNVSTLELGDSALYLCASSLSPGQAVGNEQYFGPGTRLLVL.

This clonotype has more than one count but fewer than ten. This chain joins TRBV27 and TRBJ2-1; D is uncertain. The germline gives CDR1 MNHEY, CDR2 SMNVEV (reference sequence). The V end lost 4 bases, the J end lost 0 bases, and 13 bases lay between the germline ends. The CDR3 contains 16 residues. The CDR3 nucleotides are TGTGCCAGCAGTTCCCCCCAACCAAGCTCCTACAATGAGCAGTTCTTC. Its translation is CASSSPQPSSYNEQFF.

There are many counts of this clonotype. The rearrangement joins TRBV10-3 to TRBJ2-3; no firm D call. Trimming pared 0 bases from V and 2 bases from J, leaving 9 bases between. Germline V gene sequence: CDR1 ENHRY, CDR2 SYGVKD. The CDR3 contains 15 residues. The CDR3 is CAISESSRYTDTQYF. Here the CDR3 DNA reads TGTGCCATCAGTGAGTCGAGCCGGTACACAGATACGCAGTATTTT.

This clonotype occurred many times. The V call is TRBV10-3, the J call TRBJ1-1; D remains ambiguous. Trimming took off 0 bases at V and 8 bases at J, with 7 bases between the two ends. The CDR3 runs 12 residues. Germline V lookup: CDR1 ENHRY, CDR2 SYGVKD. DNA of the CDR3: TGTGCCATCAGTGAGTCTGGGCAAGAAGCTTTCTTT. It yields the protein CAISESGQEAFF.

A few counts support this clonotype. The J gene is TRBJ2-1, the V gene TRBV20-1; 10 bases align to TRBD1. Germline lookup yields CDR1 DFQATT and CDR2 SNEGSKA (reference sequence). The length of the CDR3 is 13 residues. After removal of 2 bases from V and 13 bases from J, the junction contained 8 bases not matched to a gene. CDR3 residues: CSARLFGQGEQFF. The CDR3 nucleotides are TGCAGTGCTAGACTATTCGGACAGGGGGAACAGTTCTTC.

This clonotype was detected many times. The V and J genes are TRBV29-1 and TRBJ1-4; tentatively, D is TRBD1 (5 bases). CDR1 is SQVTM, CDR2 ANQGSEA, per germline. Trimming took off 0 bases at V and 8 bases at J, with 19 bases between the two ends. The CDR3 covers 16 residues. The CDR3 spells CSVEDRSGGAGEKLFF. The CDR3 nucleotides are TGCAGCGTTGAAGACCGCTCCGGAGGGGCCGGGGAAAAACTGTTTTTT.

The chain joins TRBV29-1 to TRBJ2-1; D unresolved. There are 12 residues in the CDR3. Per germline, CDR1 SQVTM and CDR2 ANQGSEA. Trimming left V 7 bases short and J 5 bases short, with 12 bases between. CDR3 residues: CSAQTRNNEQFF. The CDR3 coding sequence is TGCAGCGCACAGACACGTAACAATGAGCAGTTCTTC.

The chain employs TRBV3-1 and TRBJ2-5; D call uncertain. The length of the CDR3 is 14 residues. CDR1 is LGHDT and CDR2 is YNNKEL in the germline V gene (reference sequence). Trimming took off 6 bases at V and 5 bases at J, with 16 bases between the two ends. The CDR3 sequence is CASSFRLPGETQYF. The CDR3 nucleotides read TGTGCCAGCAGTTTTAGACTCCCCGGGGAGACCCAGTACTTC.

This chain joins TRBV3-1 and TRBJ2-7, with 10 bases that match TRBD2. The CDR3 consists of 15 residues. The germline CDR1 and CDR2 sequences are LGHDT and YNNKEL (reference sequence). With V trimmed by 4 bases and J by 2 bases, 5 bases remained unmatched. The CDR3 nucleotides read TGTGCCAGCAGCCGCCAACTAGCGGGGCCCTACGAGCAGTACTTC. It specifies CASSRQLAGPYEQYF.